This T cell receptor beta chain appears in the sequencing data of a study of cytomegalovirus exposure and HLA in healthy donors. Study context: Some 85 million unique TCRs, all from HLA-typed donors, were included in an early release of the data. General study findings and limits: Across HLA loci, a later analysis found differing TCR association rates, with DRB1 most and HLA-C fewest. The study labeled 170 or so TCR beta chains cytomegalovirus-associated. Earlier analysis found most TCR beta V segments productive about 87% or about 30% of the time.

There are 13 residues in the CDR3. The germline V and J ends were trimmed by 5 bases and 8 bases, with 15 bases remaining between them. The V gene's germline CDR1 is SGHVS and CDR2 FNYEAQ. Primers: 60 Vbeta forward and 13 Jbeta reverse. Sequencing used immunoSEQ multiplex PCR; TCRdb keeps in-frame clones, though not all of them. This sample has approximately 76,000 clones, with over 60% found just once. Turning to this clone: The antigen is not known.

This clonotype originated in a woman between 40 and 55 years old in good health and CMV-seropositive. The chain carries TRBV7-6 and TRBJ1-1; TRBD1 is a possible D gene (6 bases). Material for sequencing was PBMCs. The DNA for the CDR3 is TGTGCCAGCAGCCCCGCGTTAGACAGGGAAGCTTTCTTT. Residues: CASSPALDREAFF.